This TCR beta chain is from a study of blood T cells in healthy people across ages. This clonotype has only a few counts. The second PCR ran about 6 to 12 cycles with a sample-barcoded 5' primer and J-beta primers. The template-switch adaptor was a 5' adaptor with 12 random nucleotides. It tagged each cDNA molecule. TCRdb passed the 5' RACE reads through MiXCR, listing each CDR3 protein once. The data hold 1.5 million to 2 million distinct CDR3 sequences, with about 31% observed a single time. V was clipped by 2 bases and J by 2 bases; unmatched bases: 7. Germline CDR1 reads SEHNR; CDR2 reads FQNEAQ (reference sequence). This CDR3 spans 16 amino acids.

This chain joins TRBV7-9 and TRBJ2-3; 7 bases agree with TRBD2. The receptor was isolated from a woman aged 25 to 39 in good health. Sequencing was performed on blood. The DNA of the CDR3 is TGTGCCAGCAGCTTATCCGTAGCGGGCCTCACAGATACGCAGTATTTT. Its protein product is CASSLSVAGLTDTQYF.